Following are 19 T cell receptor beta chains from one sample sequenced in a study of monozygotic twins with inflammatory bowel disease (dated by TCRdb to between 2019 and 2020). Libraries were built with 5' RACE. The listed sequencing device is Illumina HiSeq 2500. TCRdb reprocessed the reads; each CDR3 protein sequence makes one entry, and DNA is unavailable. The sample's clone listing holds approximately 110,000 distinct CDR3 sequences. The ten largest clones take up around 12% of the sample. Sequencing was performed on blood. All receptors derive from a human donor with ulcerative colitis or Crohn's disease, or a healthy co-twin of an affected twin (not recorded which).

This chain links TRBV3-1 with TRBJ1-6. The CDR3 is 21 residues long. In germline, CDR1 is LGHDT, CDR2 YNNKEL (reference sequence). CDR3 in amino acids: CASSQGLIGEEPIKDNSPLHF.

The gene calls are TRBV6-6 and TRBJ2-1; as DNA is missing, the TRBD2 call by TCRdb cannot be tested. Germline V CDR1 and CDR2: MNHNY, SVGAGI (reference sequence). The CDR3 is 11 residues long. The CDR3 reads CASSYGPEQFF.

The chain recombines TRBV2 with TRBJ2-5; TCRdb reports TRBD1, a call that lacks DNA to check it against. This CDR3 comprises 13 residues. The germline gives CDR1 SNHLY, CDR2 FYNNEI. The CDR3 spells CASTPPLGETQYF. Looking up the rest from reference TRBV2 and TRBJ2-5 gives the full variable domain: EPEVTQTPSHQVTQMGQEVILRCVPISNHLYFYWYRQILGQKVEFLVSFYNNEISEKSEIFDDQFSVERPDGSNFTLKIRSTKLEDSAMYFCASTPPLGETQYFGPGTRLLVL.

The chain links TRBV9 to TRBJ2-1; TCRdb's D call of TRBD2 is untestable without DNA. The CDR3 spans 18 residues. Germline CDR1 SGDLS, CDR2 YYNGEE. CDR3 region: CASSAGLAGGRVYNEQFF. The complete variable domain, with remaining parts taken from reference TRBV9 and TRBJ2-1, reads DSGVTQTPKHLITATGQRVTLRCSPRSGDLSVYWYQQSLDQGLQFLIQYYNGEERAKGNILERFSAQQFPDLHSELNLSSLELGDSALYFCASSAGLAGGRVYNEQFFGPGTRLTVL.

V and J are TRBV20-1 and TRBJ1-1. This CDR3 contains 14 residues. Germline CDR1 reads DFQATT; CDR2 reads SNEGSKA (reference sequence). This CDR3 is CSAHRRRRNTEAFF.

The V and J genes are TRBV20-1 and TRBJ1-5. This CDR3 is 15 amino acids long. Germline V gene data show CDR1 as DFQATT and CDR2 as SNEGSKA (reference sequence). Here the CDR3 reads CSARDYTNSNQPQHF.

The V and J genes are TRBV7-6 and TRBJ2-1. This CDR3 region has 13 residues. Germline CDR1 reads SGHVS; CDR2 reads FNYEAQ. The CDR3 loop is CASSLGFQKEQFF.

The chain has TRBV18 and TRBJ1-2; TCRdb gives TRBD1 as the D gene, but with no DNA this cannot be confirmed. CDR1 is KGHSH and CDR2 is LQKENI in the germline V gene. The CDR3 contains 15 residues. CDR3 protein: CASSRAGVGHYGYTF.

The chain is built from TRBV18 and TRBJ1-1. This CDR3 spans 16 amino acids. Per germline, CDR1 KGHSH and CDR2 LQKENI. This CDR3 is CASSPKGRNQNTEAFF.

The V gene is TRBV5-1, the J gene TRBJ2-3; the TRBD2 assignment by TCRdb is unverifiable without DNA. This CDR3 has 16 amino acids. The germline V gene has CDR1 SGHRS and CDR2 YFSETQ. CDR3 protein: CASSRGTSGRTDTQYF.

The chain links TRBV5-1 to TRBJ2-5; with no DNA, the TCRdb D assignment of TRBD2 cannot be verified. The CDR3 covers 16 residues. CDR1 SGHRS and CDR2 YFSETQ come from the germline V gene. The CDR3 reads CASSPGTSGGMETQYF.

The chain is built from TRBV5-1 and TRBJ1-1; checking the TCRdb D call of TRBD1 is not possible without DNA. Germline CDR1 reads SGHRS; CDR2 reads YFSETQ. The CDR3 loop spans 14 amino acids. CDR3 sequence: CASSSTGDNTEAFF.

The V and J genes are TRBV3-1 and TRBJ2-2. Germline V gives CDR1 LGHDT, CDR2 YNNKEL (reference sequence). The CDR3 has 15 amino acids. The CDR3 spells CASSQDLRNTGELFF.

V and J are TRBV20-1 and TRBJ2-6. CDR1 and CDR2 (germline): DFQATT, SNEGSKA (reference sequence). CDR3 length: 15 residues. CDR3 loop: CSARGGISGANVLTF.

The CDR3 loop is CASKGVPDTQYF. The gene calls are TRBV25-1 and TRBJ2-3; TCRdb indicates TRBD1, and absent DNA this call remains unverified. Per germline, CDR1 MGHDK and CDR2 SYGVNS. This CDR3 spans 12 amino acids. The variable domain in full, completed from reference TRBV25-1 and TRBJ2-3, reads EADIYQTPRYLVIGTGKKITLECSQTMGHDKMYWYQQDPGMELHLIHYSYGVNSTEKGDLSSESTVSRIRTEHFPLTLESARPSHTSQYLCASKGVPDTQYFGPGTRLTVL.

This chain links TRBV5-1 with TRBJ1-1; without DNA, the TCRdb call of TRBD1 cannot be checked. Germline V gene lookup returns CDR1 SGHRS and CDR2 YFSETQ. This CDR3 region has 15 residues. The CDR3 region is CASSPEGAGHTEAFF. Drawing the rest from reference TRBV5-1 and TRBJ1-1, the complete variable domain is KAGVTQTPRYLIKTRGQQVTLSCSPISGHRSVSWYQQTPGQGLQFLFEYFSETQRNKGNFPGRFSGRQFSNSRSEMNVSTLELGDSALYLCASSPEGAGHTEAFFGQGTRLTVV.

The chain uses TRBV7-8 and TRBJ1-5. The CDR3 runs to 13 residues. Germline V CDR1 and CDR2: SGHVS, FQNEAQ. The CDR3 spells CASSLARLEPQHF.

The chain combines TRBV6-5 with TRBJ1-2; no DNA is available, so the TRBD1 call from TCRdb remains unchecked. The CDR3 totals 15 residues. Germline CDR1 MNHEY, CDR2 SVGAGI. Here the CDR3 reads CASSYSTGGNYGYTF.

The chain uses TRBV7-3 and TRBJ2-1; TCRdb proposes TRBD1, but this gene call is untestable without DNA. CDR3 size: 13 residues. Per the germline V gene, CDR1 is SGHTA and CDR2 is FQGTGA. The CDR3 sequence: CASSLSGNNEQFF.